Below, 6 T cell receptor beta chains from the same sample are listed, as sequenced in a study of blood T cells in healthy people across ages. A second PCR of 7 to 11 cycles used a sample-barcoded 5' primer and a J-beta primer mix. TCRdb recomputed calls from the 5' RACE reads with MiXCR, one row per CDR3 protein. The data show approximately 900,000 distinct CDR3 sequences, with around 46% seen just once and 13% held by the top ten. Specimen: blood. These receptor sequences come from a young man in good health.

The gene calls are TRBV12-5 and TRBJ2-7, with no clear D. V was clipped by 4 bases and J by 9 bases, with 13 bases between them. Germline V gives CDR1 LGHNT, CDR2 FRNRAP. The CDR3 contains 12 residues. CDR3 nucleotides: TGTGCTAGTGGTTCCGACGGCGTGTGGCAGTACTTC. Translating it yields CASGSDGVWQYF. The full variable domain, rest sourced from reference TRBV12-5 and TRBJ2-7, is DARVTQTPRHKVTEMGQEVTMRCQPILGHNTVFWYRQTMMQGLELLAYFRNRAPLDDSGMPKDRFSAEMPDATLATLKIQPSEPRDSAVYFCASGSDGVWQYFGPGTRLTVT.

This chain joins TRBV6-1 and TRBJ1-2, with D perhaps matching TRBD1 (5 bases). V lost 3 bases to trimming and J lost 2 bases, with 16 bases between them. The CDR3 contains 16 residues. Germline V lookup: CDR1 MNHNS, CDR2 SASEGT. This CDR3 reads CASSERRGGDNYGYTF. The CDR3 DNA sequence: TGTGCCAGCAGTGAGAGACGGGGGGGAGACAACTATGGCTACACCTTC.

The chain recombines TRBV27 with TRBJ2-7, with 7 bases lining up with TRBD2. Trimming cost V 7 bases and J 3 bases; bases outside gene matches: 3. In germline, CDR1 is MNHEY, CDR2 SMNVEV (reference sequence). This CDR3 contains 12 residues. This chain's CDR3 is CASTSSGYEQYF. The CDR3 DNA follows: TGTGCCAGCACGTCTAGCGGCTACGAGCAGTACTTC.

This clonotype was seen at least ten times. The V gene is TRBV12-3 or TRBV12-4, the J gene TRBJ2-6, with TRBD1 as a possible D gene (5 bases). CDR3 length: 15 amino acids. V shed 2 bases and J shed 2 bases, with 7 bases lying between them. The CDR3: CASSLRGTGANVLTF. For the CDR3, the DNA is TGTGCCAGCAGTTTAAGGGGTACTGGGGCCAACGTCCTGACTTTC.

The chain has TRBV12-3 or TRBV12-4 and TRBJ1-2; 11 nucleotides match TRBD1. This CDR3 comprises 15 residues. With 5 bases clipped from V and 3 bases from J, the junction kept 5 bases outside the gene matches. The CDR3 loop reads CASSDPGQGDYGYTF. Written as DNA, the CDR3 is TGTGCCAGCAGTGACCCGGGACAGGGGGACTATGGCTACACCTTC.

This chain joins TRBV7-2 and TRBJ2-4, with D maybe TRBD2 (6 bases). The DNA end lines up better with TRBJ2-7; the J call may be wrong. This CDR3 has 17 residues. CDR1 SGHTA and CDR2 FQGNSA come from the germline V gene. Written as DNA, the CDR3 is TGTGCCAGCAGCGTTCGGGGAGGAGATACTACCTTCTACGAGCAGTACTTC. Its translation: CASSVRGGDTTFYEQYF.